The present entry profiles one T cell receptor beta chain with its context. Antigen specificity is unknown. Despite likely unrecorded immune exposures, the donors were nominally healthy at the time of sampling. This record belongs to a study of cytomegalovirus exposure and HLA in healthy donors. Study-wide points: An ancestry cluster, one associated with Asian ancestry, reportedly showed fewer N-insertions than the roughly 670-donor mean in a later analysis. Across donors, most TCRs were seen rarely, yet some public ones were widespread.

The CDR3 is 14 amino acids. From germline, CDR1 is MNHEY and CDR2 SVGAGI. V was cut by 0 bases and J by 6 bases, with 12 bases left in between. The PCR made use of 60 Vbeta and 13 Jbeta primers. Produced via immunoSEQ multiplex PCR; TCRdb's table is partial and in-frame only. The sample holds 140,000 or so clones, 65% to 90% seen once. The sample consisted of PBMCs. The receptor was derived from a woman younger than 45 in good health and CMV-seronegative. The chain couples TRBV6-5 to TRBJ2-7; perhaps TRBD1 as D (6 bases). CDR3 sequence reads: CASSYSGLGGEQYF. The CDR3 DNA follows: TGTGCCAGCAGTTACTCGGGGTTAGGGGGCGAGCAGTACTTC.